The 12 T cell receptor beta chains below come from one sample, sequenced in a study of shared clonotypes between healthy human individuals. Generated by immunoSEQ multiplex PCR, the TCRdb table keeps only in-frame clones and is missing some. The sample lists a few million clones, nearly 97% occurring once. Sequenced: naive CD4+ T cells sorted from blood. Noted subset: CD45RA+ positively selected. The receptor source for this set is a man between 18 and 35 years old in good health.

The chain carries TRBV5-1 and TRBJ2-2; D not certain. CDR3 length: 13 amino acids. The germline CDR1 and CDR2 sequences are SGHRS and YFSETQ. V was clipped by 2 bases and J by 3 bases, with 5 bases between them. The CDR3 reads CASSFGHTGELFF. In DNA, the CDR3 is TGCGCCAGCAGCTTCGGCCACACCGGGGAGCTGTTTTTT. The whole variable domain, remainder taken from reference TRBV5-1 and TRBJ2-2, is KAGVTQTPRYLIKTRGQQVTLSCSPISGHRSVSWYQQTPGQGLQFLFEYFSETQRNKGNFPGRFSGRQFSNSRSEMNVSTLELGDSALYLCASSFGHTGELFFGEGSRLTVL.

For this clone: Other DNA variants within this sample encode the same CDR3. The CDR3 reads CASSTGVGTEAFF. CDR3 nucleotides: TGTGCCAGTAGTACAGGGGTCGGCACTGAAGCTTTCTTT. The J gene is TRBJ1-1, the V gene TRBV19; the D gene is possibly TRBD1 (6 bases). There are 13 residues in the CDR3. Germline CDR1 and CDR2: LNHDA and SQIVND (reference sequence). Trimming took 4 bases from V and 4 from J, leaving 10 bases between them.

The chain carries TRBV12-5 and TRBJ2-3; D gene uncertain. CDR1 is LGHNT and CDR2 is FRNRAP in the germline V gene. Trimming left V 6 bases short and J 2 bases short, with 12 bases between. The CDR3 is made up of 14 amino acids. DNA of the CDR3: TGTGCTAGTGGGCGCGATTTGATCACAGATACGCAGTATTTT. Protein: CASGRDLITDTQYF.

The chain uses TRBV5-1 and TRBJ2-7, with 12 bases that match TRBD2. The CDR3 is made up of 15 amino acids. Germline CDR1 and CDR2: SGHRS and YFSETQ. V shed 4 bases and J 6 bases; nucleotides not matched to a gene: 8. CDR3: CASSPLTSGGGEQYF. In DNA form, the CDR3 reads TGCGCCAGCAGCCCTCTGACTAGCGGGGGCGGCGAGCAGTACTTC.

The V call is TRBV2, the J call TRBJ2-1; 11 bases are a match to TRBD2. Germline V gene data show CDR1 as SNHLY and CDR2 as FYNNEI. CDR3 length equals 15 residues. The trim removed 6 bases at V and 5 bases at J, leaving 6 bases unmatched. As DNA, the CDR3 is TGTGCCAGCAGACCAGGGACTAGCGGTCACAATGAGCAGTTCTTC. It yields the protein CASRPGTSGHNEQFF.

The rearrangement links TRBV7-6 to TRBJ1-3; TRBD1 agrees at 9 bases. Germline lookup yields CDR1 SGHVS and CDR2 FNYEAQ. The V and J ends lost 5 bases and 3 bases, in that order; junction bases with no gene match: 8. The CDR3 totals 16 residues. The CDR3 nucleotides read TGTGCCAGCAGCCCTCCGGACAGGGGTGGTGGAAACACCATATATTTT. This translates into CASSPPDRGGGNTIYF.

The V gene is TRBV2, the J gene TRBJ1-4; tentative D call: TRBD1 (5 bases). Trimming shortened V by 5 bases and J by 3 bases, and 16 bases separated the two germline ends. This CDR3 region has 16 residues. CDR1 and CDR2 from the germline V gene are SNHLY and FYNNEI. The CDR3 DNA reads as TGTGCCAGCAGTCGCCTGTCGGGACTCGCTAATGAAAAACTGTTTTTT. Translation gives CASSRLSGLANEKLFF.

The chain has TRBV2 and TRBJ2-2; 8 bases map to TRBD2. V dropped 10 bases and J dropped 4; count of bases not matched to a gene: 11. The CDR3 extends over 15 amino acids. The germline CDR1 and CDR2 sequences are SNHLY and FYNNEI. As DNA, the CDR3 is TGTGCCACCCGAAGCTCGAGCGGGAGCACCGGGGAGCTGTTTTTT. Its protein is CATRSSSGSTGELFF.

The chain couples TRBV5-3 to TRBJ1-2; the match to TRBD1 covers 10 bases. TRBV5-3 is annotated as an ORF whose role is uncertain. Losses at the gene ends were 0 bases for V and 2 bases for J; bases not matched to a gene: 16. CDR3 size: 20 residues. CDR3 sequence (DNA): TGTGCCAGAAGCTTGGTGCGAGGATTAGTTGGGACAGGGGAGAACTATGGCTACACCTTC. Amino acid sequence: CARSLVRGLVGTGENYGYTF.

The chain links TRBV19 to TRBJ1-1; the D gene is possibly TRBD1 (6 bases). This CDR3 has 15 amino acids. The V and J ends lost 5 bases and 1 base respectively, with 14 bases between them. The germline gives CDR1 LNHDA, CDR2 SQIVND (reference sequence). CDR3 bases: TGTGCCAGTAGTCCCCAGGTGACAGGGAACACTGAAGCTTTCTTT. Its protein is CASSPQVTGNTEAFF. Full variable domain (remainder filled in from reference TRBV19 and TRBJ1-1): DGGITQSPKYLFRKEGQNVTLSCEQNLNHDAMYWYRQDPGQGLRLIYYSQIVNDFQKGDIAEGYSVSREKKESFPLTVTSAQKNPTAFYLCASSPQVTGNTEAFFGQGTRLTVV.

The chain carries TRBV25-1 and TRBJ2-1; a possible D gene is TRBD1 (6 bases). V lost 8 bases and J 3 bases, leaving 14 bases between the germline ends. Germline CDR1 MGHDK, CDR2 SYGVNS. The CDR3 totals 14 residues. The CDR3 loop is CASLGQTNYNEQFF. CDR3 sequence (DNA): TGTGCCAGCCTCGGACAGACGAACTACAATGAGCAGTTCTTC.

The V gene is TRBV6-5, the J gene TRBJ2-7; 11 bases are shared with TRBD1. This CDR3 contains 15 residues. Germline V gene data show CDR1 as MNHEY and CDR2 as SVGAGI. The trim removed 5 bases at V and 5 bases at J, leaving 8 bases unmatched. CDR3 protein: CASSKGQGGMDEQYF. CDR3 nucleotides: TGTGCCAGCAGTAAGGGACAGGGGGGCATGGACGAGCAGTACTTC.